This is a list of T cell receptor beta chains from one sample in a study of blood T cell repertoires in COVID-19. Method: immunoSEQ multiplex PCR; TCRdb's copy keeps in-frame clones and lacks some. Of a few hundred thousand clones in the sample, 70% to 90% are singletons; the top ten hold around 0.98%. Sample: peripheral blood. The receptors derive from a middle-aged man with acute or convalescent COVID-19. Each CDR3 is given with its conserved first and last residue. D genes are given only for firm matches. The size field is filled for only some rows; it gives once, few, many or a size class.

- | TRBJ1-5 | - | TRBV28 | TGTGCCAGCAGTTTATCGGGCAATCAGCCCCAGCATTTT | CASSLSGNQPQHF
- | TRBJ1-2 | - | TRBV9 | TGTGCCAGCAGCGTAGGCCACTTTAACTATGGCTACACCTTC | CASSVGHFNYGYTF
TRBD1 | TRBJ1-5 | - | TRBV29-1 | TGCAGCGTTGTTACAGGGGGTGGACAGCCCCAGCATTTT | CSVVTGGGQPQHF
- | TRBJ2-1 | - | TRBV11-2 | TGTGCCAGCAGCTCGGCGCGGGGATCCTACAATGAGCAGTTCTTC | CASSSARGSYNEQFF
- | TRBJ1-5 | - | TRBV18 | TGTGCCAGTCGACCGGGACAAAATTTCAATCAGCCCCAGCATTTT | CASRPGQNFNQPQHF
- | TRBJ1-4 | - | TRBV3-1/TRBV3-2 | TGTGCCAGCCGCAGGACGGGGTTTAATGAAAAACTGTTTTTT | CASRRTGFNEKLFF
- | TRBJ2-1 | - | TRBV3-1/TRBV3-2 | TGTGCCAGCAGCCTAAGGAGGGACTACAATGAGCAGTTCTTC | CASSLRRDYNEQFF
- | TRBJ1-1 | few | TRBV3-1/TRBV3-2 | TGTGCCAGCAGCCAACGCGGGGGCATTGAAGCTTTCTTT | CASSQRGGIEAFF
TRBD1 | TRBJ1-1 | once | TRBV6-5 | TGTGCCAGCAGGATACGAGGGGGCTTGAGGACTGAAGCTTTCTTT | CASRIRGGLRTEAFF
- | TRBJ1-1 | - | TRBV29-1 | TGCAGCGCTTTAGTTAACACTGAAGCTTTCTTT | CSALVNTEAFF
- | TRBJ2-1 | - | TRBV20-1 | TGCAGTATTGAGCGGGATGAGCAGTTCTTC | CSIERDEQFF
- | TRBJ1-1 | - | TRBV5-6 | TGTGCCAGCAGCTGGGAGGGCTGGGGACGTGAAGCTTTCTTT | CASSWEGWGREAFF
- | TRBJ1-1 | - | TRBV4-2 | TGTGCCAGCAGCCAAGAATTCGCCCGCTTGAGCACTGAAGCTTTCTTT | CASSQEFARLSTEAFF
- | TRBJ1-4 | - | TRBV5-1 | TGCGCCAGCAGCTTGGGCGGGGAGGAAAAACTGTTTTTT | CASSLGGEEKLFF
TRBD1 | TRBJ1-2 | - | TRBV28 | TGTGCCAGCAGTTTGCAGGGGGTCCCAGCTAACTATGGCTACACCTTC | CASSLQGVPANYGYTF
TRBD1 | TRBJ2-7 | - | TRBV18 | TGTGCCAGCTCACCATCGATGGGACAGTACTACGAGCAGTACTTC | CASSPSMGQYYEQYF
- | TRBJ1-6 | many | TRBV5-1 | TGCGCCAGCAGCCCGGGGGGCAGGGCTTCACCCCTCCACTTT | CASSPGGRASPLHF
- | TRBJ1-3 | - | TRBV7-9 | TGTGCCAGCAGCTTGGAGGCAGCTTTCTCTGGAAACACCATATATTTT | CASSLEAAFSGNTIYF
- | TRBJ2-1 | few | TRBV7-2 | TGTGCCAGCAGCTCCGTCGGGGGCAATGAGCAGTTCTTC | CASSSVGGNEQFF
- | TRBJ2-2 | - | TRBV4-1 | TGCGCCAGCAGCCAAGACAAGGACAGTTACACCGGGGAGCTGTTTTTT | CASSQDKDSYTGELFF
TRBD1 | TRBJ1-4 | few | TRBV5-1 | TGCGCCAGCAGCTTGGGGCAGGGGGCGATTGAAAAACTGTTTTTT | CASSLGQGAIEKLFF
- | TRBJ1-1 | few | TRBV12-3/TRBV12-4 | TGTGCCAGCAGTTCCGGGAACACTGAAGCTTTCTTT | CASSSGNTEAFF
- | TRBJ2-7 | - | TRBV19 | TGTGCCAGTAGTACTGATCGGGGGACCTACGAGCAGTACTTC | CASSTDRGTYEQYF
- | TRBJ1-5 | - | TRBV11-3 | TGTGCCAGCAGCTTAGTGGGGGGGAAGGCTCAGCCCCAGCATTTT | CASSLVGGKAQPQHF
TRBD2 | TRBJ2-3 | - | TRBV2 | TGTGCCAGCAGGAGACTAGCGGGGGGTGGGGATACGCAGTATTTT | CASRRLAGGGDTQYF
TRBD1 | TRBJ1-3 | - | TRBV13 | TGTGCCAGCAGCACCCGCGACAGGGTTTCAGGAAACACCATATATTTT | CASSTRDRVSGNTIYF
- | TRBJ2-5 | - | TRBV19 | TGTGCCAGTAGTATCGGACTTTTAGAGACCCAGTACTTC | CASSIGLLETQYF
- | TRBJ1-2 | - | TRBV2 | TGTGCCAGCAAATCAGGAGGAGTGAACCCTGGCTACACCTTC | CASKSGGVNPGYTF
TRBD2 | TRBJ2-1 | - | TRBV5-6 | TGTGCCAGCAGCTCCGAAGGTTCACTAGCGGGGGCTACGAGGTTCTTC | CASSSEGSLAGATRFF
TRBD1 | TRBJ1-1 | few | TRBV2 | TGTGCCAGCAGGGGGGACAGTCTCACTGAAGCTTTCTTT | CASRGDSLTEAFF
- | TRBJ2-3 | - | TRBV7-3 | TGTGCCAGCAGTTCCCCAGGGGCAGATACGCAGTATTTT | CASSSPGADTQYF
- | TRBJ2-2 | - | TRBV14 | TGTGCCAGCAGACAGGCTCCGAACACCGGGGAGCTGTTTTTT | CASRQAPNTGELFF
TRBD1 | TRBJ2-1 | few | TRBV27 | TGTGCCAGCAGTTTCAGGGACAGGCCGACCAACAATGAGCAGTTCTTC | CASSFRDRPTNNEQFF
- | TRBJ2-1 | once | TRBV9 | TGTGCCAGCAGCTCCCAGGGGGGTCCGGGCAATGAGCAGTTCTTC | CASSSQGGPGNEQFF
- | TRBJ2-1 | - | TRBV5-1 | TGCGCCAGCAGCCCCCTGGAGTTGAGGAATGAGCAGTTCTTC | CASSPLELRNEQFF
TRBD2 | TRBJ2-3 | - | TRBV5-1 | TGCGCCAGCAGCCCTCAGACTAGCGGGGGTAAAGATACGCAGTATTTT | CASSPQTSGGKDTQYF
TRBD1 | TRBJ1-2 | few | TRBV10-3 | TGTGCCATCAGCTTGGGACAGGGGCTTTTATTGGGCTACACCTTC | CAISLGQGLLLGYTF
- | TRBJ1-1 | - | TRBV7-2 | TGTGCCAGCAGTGTGGGGGGGGAGAAAGAAGCTTTCTTT | CASSVGGEKEAFF
TRBD2 | TRBJ2-7 | - | TRBV3-1/TRBV3-2 | TGTGCCAGCAGCCAAGATATCGTAGCGGGGGGCCCAAACGAGCAGTACTTC | CASSQDIVAGGPNEQYF
TRBD1 | TRBJ1-4 | few | TRBV5-1 | TGCGCCAGCAGCTTGGTTGGGGGACAGACTGAAAAACTGTTTTTT | CASSLVGGQTEKLFF
TRBD1 | TRBJ1-5 | - | TRBV3-1/TRBV3-2 | TGTGCCAGCAGCCTTGGGACAGGGGATCAGCCCCAGCATTTT | CASSLGTGDQPQHF
- | TRBJ2-5 | - | TRBV7-2 | TGTGCCAGCAGCCTATCGGAGACCCAGTACTTC | CASSLSETQYF
- | TRBJ2-1 | - | TRBV11-2 | TGTGCCAGCAGCTTAGAACCCTCAGGAAATGAGCAGTTCTTC | CASSLEPSGNEQFF
- | TRBJ1-6 | - | TRBV27 | TGTGCCAGCAGTTCCGGTTCCTTCTTTGGACTGGATAATTCACCCCTCCACTTT | CASSSGSFFGLDNSPLHF
- | TRBJ1-1 | - | TRBV11-2 | TGTGCCAGCAGCTCGTCCGGCCGTAGGGGCGCCTCGACTGAAGCTTTCTTT | CASSSSGRRGASTEAFF
- | TRBJ2-1 | - | TRBV6-5 | TGTGCCAGCAGCCTCAGGTCCTACAATGAGCAGTTCTTC | CASSLRSYNEQFF
- | TRBJ1-5 | - | TRBV5-1 | TGCGCCAGCAGCCCGACGACAGGCGAGGATCAGCCCCAGCATTTT | CASSPTTGEDQPQHF
- | TRBJ1-2 | - | TRBV6-5 | TGTGCCAGCAGTAGACAGGTTAACTATGGCTACACCTTC | CASSRQVNYGYTF
TRBD1 | TRBJ1-1 | - | TRBV9 | TGTGCCAGCAGCGTAGCCTCACAGGGGGCGGGCACTGAAGCTTTCTTT | CASSVASQGAGTEAFF
- | TRBJ1-4 | - | TRBV2 | TGTGCCAGCAGAACAGGGTTGAGCGAAAAACTGTTTTTT | CASRTGLSEKLFF
TRBD1 | TRBJ2-7 | few | TRBV2 | TGTGCCAGCAGGGAAACAGGGGGCGAGTCCTACGAGCAGTACTTC | CASRETGGESYEQYF
TRBD1 | TRBJ1-2 | - | TRBV5-1 | TGCGCCAGCAGCTCCGGACAGGGGGCGGTTGGCTACACCTTC | CASSSGQGAVGYTF
- | TRBJ2-7 | few | TRBV4-1 | TGCGCCAGCAGCCAAGATAGGGGCAGTACCTACGAGCAGTACTTC | CASSQDRGSTYEQYF
TRBD1 | TRBJ2-3 | - | TRBV19 | TGTGCCAGTAGTATAGGACAGGGGCCTCGCACAGATACGCAGTATTTT | CASSIGQGPRTDTQYF
- | TRBJ1-1 | - | TRBV6-5 | TGTGCCAGCAGCGGTATGAACACTGAAGCTTTCTTT | CASSGMNTEAFF
TRBD2 | TRBJ2-2 | - | TRBV13 | TGTGCCAGCAGCTTAGGCATTGGACTAGCGGGGGTCACCGGGGAGCTGTTTTTT | CASSLGIGLAGVTGELFF
TRBD1 | TRBJ1-1 | - | TRBV6-5 | TGTGCCAGCAGCCCGAGACAGGGGTTCGCTGAAGCTTTCTTT | CASSPRQGFAEAFF
- | TRBJ1-1 | - | TRBV2 | TGTGCCAGCAGTTGGGGGGTAGTCACTGAAGCTTTCTTT | CASSWGVVTEAFF
- | TRBJ2-5 | - | TRBV5-1 | TGCGCCAGCAGCCTTATCGGGGGTCCTCGAGAGACCCAGTACTTC | CASSLIGGPRETQYF